The present T cell receptor (beta chain) was sequenced within a study of blood T cell repertoires in COVID-19. Looking at the study overall: The United States, Italy and Spain were the sources of the acute and convalescent COVID-19 samples.

Adults between roughly 18 and 95 years of age took part from approximately 24 US areas. TCRdb's table, derived via immunoSEQ multiplex PCR, lists solely in-frame clones and lacks some. The sample includes 130,000 to 150,000 clones, approximately 88% of them seen just once. Germline lookup yields CDR1 MDHEN and CDR2 SYDVKM. Deletions cut 3 bases from V and 3 bases from J, with 18 bases between. This CDR3 has 17 residues. The TCR comes from a woman under 40 with acute COVID-19. The V gene is TRBV28, the J gene TRBJ2-4; D possibly corresponds to TRBD2 (6 bases). The specimen sequenced was PBMCs or T cells enriched from blood (not recorded which). Here the CDR3 reads CASSFTSGVEGKNIQYF. CDR3 nucleotides: TGTGCCAGCAGTTTCACATCGGGGGTCGAAGGCAAAAACATTCAGTACTTC.